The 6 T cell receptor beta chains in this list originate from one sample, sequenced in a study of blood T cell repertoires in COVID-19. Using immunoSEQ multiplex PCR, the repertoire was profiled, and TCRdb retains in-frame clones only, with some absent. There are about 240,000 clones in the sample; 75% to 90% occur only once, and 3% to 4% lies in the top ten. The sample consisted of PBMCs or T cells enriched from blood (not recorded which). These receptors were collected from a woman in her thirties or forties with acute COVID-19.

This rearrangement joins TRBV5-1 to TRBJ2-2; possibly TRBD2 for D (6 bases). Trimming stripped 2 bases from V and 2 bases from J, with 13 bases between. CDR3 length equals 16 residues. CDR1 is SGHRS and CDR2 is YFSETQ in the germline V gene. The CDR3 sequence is CASSFLLGTNTGELFF. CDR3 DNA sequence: TGCGCCAGCAGCTTTCTCTTGGGGACTAACACCGGGGAGCTGTTTTTT.

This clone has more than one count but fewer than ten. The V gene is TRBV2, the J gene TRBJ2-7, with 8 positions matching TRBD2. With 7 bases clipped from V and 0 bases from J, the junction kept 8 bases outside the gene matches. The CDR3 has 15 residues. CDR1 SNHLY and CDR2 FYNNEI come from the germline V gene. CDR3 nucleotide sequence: TGTGCCAGCAACGTTAAGCGGGAGCTCTCCTACGAGCAGTACTTC. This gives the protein CASNVKRELSYEQYF.

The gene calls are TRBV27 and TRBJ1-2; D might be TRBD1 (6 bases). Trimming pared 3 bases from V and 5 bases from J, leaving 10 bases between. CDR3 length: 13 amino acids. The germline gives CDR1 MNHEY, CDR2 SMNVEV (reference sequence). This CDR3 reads CASSFGQSYGYTF. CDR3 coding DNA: TGTGCCAGCAGTTTTGGACAGTCTTATGGCTACACCTTC.

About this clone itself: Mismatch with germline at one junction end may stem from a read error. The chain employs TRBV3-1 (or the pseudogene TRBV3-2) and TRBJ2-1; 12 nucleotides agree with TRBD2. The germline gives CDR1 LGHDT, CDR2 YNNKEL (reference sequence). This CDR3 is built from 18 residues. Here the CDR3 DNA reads TGTGCCAGCAGCGAAGAGGGACTAGCGGGCTCTCGGGACGATGAGCAGTTCTTC. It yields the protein CASSEEGLAGSRDDEQFF.

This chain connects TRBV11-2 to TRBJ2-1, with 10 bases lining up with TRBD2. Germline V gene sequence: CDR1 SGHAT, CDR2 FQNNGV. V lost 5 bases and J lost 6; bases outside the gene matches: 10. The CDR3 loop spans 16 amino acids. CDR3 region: CASSPPSSGSLNEQFF. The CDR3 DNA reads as TGTGCCAGCAGCCCCCCGTCTAGCGGGAGTCTCAATGAGCAGTTCTTC.

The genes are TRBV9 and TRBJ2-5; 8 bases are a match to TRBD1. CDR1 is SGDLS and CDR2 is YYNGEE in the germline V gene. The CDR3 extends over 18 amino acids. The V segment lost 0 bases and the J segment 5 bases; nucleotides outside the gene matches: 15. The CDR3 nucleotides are TGTGCCAGCAGCGTAGCTATCGGACAGGGTGGTTCTGGTGAGACCCAGTACTTC. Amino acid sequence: CASSVAIGQGGSGETQYF.